Following are 17 T cell receptor beta chains from one sample sequenced in a study of blood T cell repertoires in COVID-19. TCRdb keeps only in-frame clones here, not all; method: immunoSEQ multiplex PCR. Among tens of thousands of clones, about nine tenths were seen once, and the ten largest hold more than 6.5%. Sequencing input: peripheral blood. Receptors originate from a woman in her 40s with active COVID-19.

The chain has TRBV5-1 and TRBJ2-3, with 8 bases matching TRBD1. CDR3 length equals 15 residues. V lost 0 bases, J lost 4 bases, and 4 bases stayed unmatched. Germline V gene data show CDR1 as SGHRS and CDR2 as YFSETQ. The CDR3 here is CASSLGGQGADTQYF. CDR3 DNA: TGCGCCAGCAGCTTGGGCGGACAGGGCGCAGATACGCAGTATTTT.

The chain recombines TRBV7-9 with TRBJ1-2; the match to TRBD1 covers 10 bases. Trimming cost V 4 bases and J 3 bases; bases outside gene matches: 11. The CDR3 spans 17 residues. CDR1 is SEHNR and CDR2 is FQNEAQ in the germline V gene (reference sequence). The CDR3 bases are TGTGCCAGCAGCTCTCCGGGACAGGGGTGGATCGACTATGGCTACACCTTC. Translating gives CASSSPGQGWIDYGYTF.

The V and J genes are TRBV2 and TRBJ1-1, with D perhaps matching TRBD1 (6 bases). This CDR3 contains 14 residues. Trimming shortened V by 2 bases and J by 5 bases, and 12 bases separated the two germline ends. The germline V gene has CDR1 SNHLY and CDR2 FYNNEI. DNA of the CDR3: TGTGCCAGCAGTGAAAGGGTCAGGGGTACTGAAGCTTTCTTT. Its protein is CASSERVRGTEAFF.

The J gene is TRBJ2-7, the V gene TRBV9; a possible D gene is TRBD1 (6 bases). The germline V gene has CDR1 SGDLS and CDR2 YYNGEE. Between the trimmed V and J ends, which lost 3 bases and 5 bases, there was a span of 15 bases. This CDR3 is built from 14 residues. This CDR3 is CASSAGQYYDEQYF. The CDR3 nucleotides read TGTGCCAGCAGCGCCGGACAGTACTACGACGAGCAGTACTTC.

V gene TRBV5-1 combines with J gene TRBJ2-2; D remains ambiguous. Per the germline V gene, CDR1 is SGHRS and CDR2 is YFSETQ. The CDR3 contains 15 residues. Trimming stripped 4 bases from V and 0 bases from J, with 10 bases between. CDR3 nucleotide sequence: TGCGCCAGCAGCCTGGCCGTATCGAACACCGGGGAGCTGTTTTTT. This codes for CASSLAVSNTGELFF. Filled out from reference TRBV5-1 and TRBJ2-2, the complete variable domain reads KAGVTQTPRYLIKTRGQQVTLSCSPISGHRSVSWYQQTPGQGLQFLFEYFSETQRNKGNFPGRFSGRQFSNSRSEMNVSTLELGDSALYLCASSLAVSNTGELFFGEGSRLTVL.

The CDR3 here is CASSLYLGGRSGFGYTF. The CDR3 DNA sequence: TGTGCCAGCAGTCTCTACCTGGGAGGGCGTAGTGGTTTCGGCTACACCTTC. V and J are TRBV28 and TRBJ1-2; D remains unclear. Germline-derived CDR1 and CDR2 are MDHEN and SYDVKM. Trimming removed 5 bases at V and 8 bases at J, with 27 bases between. The CDR3 totals 17 residues.

The chain has TRBV2 and TRBJ1-5, with D unclear. Germline-derived CDR1 and CDR2 are SNHLY and FYNNEI. V was clipped by 4 bases and J by 0 bases, with 10 bases between them. This CDR3 has 15 residues. The CDR3 reads CASSARGSSNQPQHF. The CDR3 DNA sequence: TGTGCCAGCAGTGCCCGGGGAAGTAGCAATCAGCCCCAGCATTTT.

The chain combines TRBV12-5 with TRBJ1-4; 9 positions match TRBD1. V was pared by 6 bases and J by 2 bases, with 4 bases of the junction left unmatched. Germline assignment: CDR1 LGHNT and CDR2 FRNRAP. The CDR3 has 15 residues. In nucleotides, the CDR3 is TGTGCTAGTGGGTCCGGGACAGGGACTAATGAAAAACTGTTTTTT. Translated: CASGSGTGTNEKLFF.

The V and J genes are TRBV6-2 or TRBV6-3 and TRBJ2-5; weak D call: TRBD2 (5 bases). This CDR3 spans 14 amino acids. V was shortened by 3 bases and J by 1 base, with 9 bases between the two germline ends. Germline-derived CDR1 and CDR2 are MNHEY and SVGEGT. The CDR3 nucleotides are TGTGCCAGCAGTTATCGGGGTTTCCAAGAGACCCAGTACTTC. Translation gives CASSYRGFQETQYF.

The V gene is TRBV5-4, the J gene TRBJ2-7; D perhaps matches TRBD1 (6 bases). Per the germline V gene, CDR1 is SGHNT and CDR2 is YYREEE (reference sequence). V was shortened by 4 bases and J by 0 bases, with 11 bases between the two germline ends. The length of the CDR3 is 14 residues. The CDR3 DNA reads as TGTGCCAGCAGCACCGAAGGGGGCTCCTACGAGCAGTACTTC. Amino acid sequence: CASSTEGGSYEQYF.

The chain has TRBV7-9 and TRBJ1-6; TRBD1 aligns across 7 bases. Germline CDR1 reads SEHNR; CDR2 reads FQNEAQ (reference sequence). V lost 11 bases, J lost 3 bases, and 10 bases stayed unmatched. This CDR3 contains 15 residues. CDR3 bases: TGTGCCTCCCAGGCCCAGGGGGGCTATAATTCACCCCTCCACTTT. This gives the protein CASQAQGGYNSPLHF. Variable domain in full (rest from reference TRBV7-9 and TRBJ1-6): DTGVSQNPRHKITKRGQNVTFRCDPISEHNRLYWYRQTLGQGPEFLTYFQNEAQLEKSRLLSDRFSAERPKGSFSTLEIQRTEQGDSAMYLCASQAQGGYNSPLHFGNGTRLTVT.

This chain joins TRBV7-3 and TRBJ1-1, with D possibly being TRBD1 (6 bases). The CDR3 covers 13 residues. Germline CDR1 reads SGHTA; CDR2 reads FQGTGA. V was cut by 5 bases and J by 1 base, with 8 bases left in between. Here the CDR3 reads CASSPQGNTEAFF. In DNA, the CDR3 is TGTGCCAGCAGCCCACAGGGGAACACTGAAGCTTTCTTT. The full variable domain, with the rest looked up from reference TRBV7-3 and TRBJ1-1, is GAGVSQTPSNKVTEKGKYVELRCDPISGHTALYWYRQSLGQGPEFLIYFQGTGAADDSGLPNDRFFAVRPEGSVSTLKIQRTERGDSAVYLCASSPQGNTEAFFGQGTRLTVV.

The chain combines TRBV7-3 with TRBJ2-1; no definite D call. From germline, CDR1 is SGHTA and CDR2 FQGTGA. This CDR3 spans 13 amino acids. V lost 4 bases to trimming and J lost 3 bases, with 7 bases between them. The CDR3 DNA sequence: TGTGCCAGCAGCTCAACCAACTACAATGAGCAGTTCTTC. Protein: CASSSTNYNEQFF.

CDR3: CASSPRRGGDTDTQYF. In nucleotides, the CDR3 is TGTGCCAGCAGCCCGAGACGTGGGGGCGACACAGATACGCAGTATTTT. The chain links TRBV7-2 to TRBJ2-3, with TRBD1 as a possible D gene (6 bases). V gave up 5 bases and J gave up 2 bases, with 17 bases separating them. This CDR3 spans 16 amino acids. CDR1 and CDR2 (germline): SGHTA, FQGNSA.

Here the CDR3 DNA reads TGTGCCAGTATAGGTTGGACAGGGGTTGAGCAGTTCTTC. It encodes CASIGWTGVEQFF. The chain links TRBV19 to TRBJ2-1, with 9 bases lining up with TRBD1. With 7 bases clipped from V and 9 bases from J, the junction kept 7 bases outside the gene matches. The CDR3 length is 13 residues. CDR1 and CDR2 from the germline V gene are LNHDA and SQIVND (reference sequence).

The V call is TRBV27, the J call TRBJ1-5; 9 bases are a match to TRBD1. CDR1 is MNHEY and CDR2 is SMNVEV in the germline V gene (reference sequence). V lost 7 bases, J lost 2 bases, and 6 bases stayed unmatched. The CDR3 spans 15 residues. The CDR3 sequence is CASMGTGTGNQPQHF. For the CDR3, the DNA is TGTGCCAGCATGGGGACAGGGACAGGCAATCAGCCCCAGCATTTT.

This chain connects TRBV5-1 to TRBJ2-1; TRBD2 aligns across 7 bases. This CDR3 is built from 13 residues. Germline-derived CDR1 and CDR2 are SGHRS and YFSETQ. The trim removed 2 bases at V and 5 bases at J, leaving 1 base unmatched. The CDR3 protein is CASSLGLDNEQFF. CDR3 DNA: TGCGCCAGCAGCTTAGGACTAGACAATGAGCAGTTCTTC.